This entry describes one T cell receptor beta chain. The CDR3 end is not reached by the read, which stops 3 residues before it; the germline J gene fills it in. Dot-blot hybridization genotyped cervical HPV amplified with MY09/MY11 PCR. The sample belongs to a study of T cells in women clearing cervical HPV infection. About the research overall: Case blood was drawn when the lesion was first found; control blood after infection became undetectable.

Method: immunoSEQ multiplex PCR; TCRdb's copy keeps in-frame clones and lacks some. The repertoire table contains tens of thousands of clones. The CDR3 runs to 15 residues. V gave up 5 bases and J gave up 4 bases, with 17 bases separating them. The germline CDR1 and CDR2 sequences are SSHAT and FNYEAQ (reference sequence). V gene TRBV7-7 combines with J gene TRBJ2-5, with D possibly TRBD1 on 6 matching bases. This clonotype was sampled from a woman between 18 and 70 years old with a cervical HPV16 infection that either progressed to CIN3+ or cleared (not recorded which). The source material was blood buffy coat. CDR3 DNA, as far as it was read: TGTGCCAGCAGCCCTAGTTCGATCAGGGGAGAGACC. It yields the protein CASSPSSIRGET. The full CDR3 protein reads CASSPSSIRGETQYF.